The rows below give T cell receptor beta chains drawn from one sample of a study of early T cells in non-severe SARS-CoV-2 infection. TCRdb redid the calling of the 5' RACE reads with MiXCR, one entry per CDR3 protein. The sample records about 70,000 distinct CDR3 sequences, about 11% being singletons. Sequenced sample: whole blood. All receptors derive from an adult who was a healthcare worker with PCR-confirmed SARS-CoV-2 infection or an uninfected control (not recorded which). Each CDR3 is given with its conserved first and last residue. The D gene is left open where the match is weak. For some rows the clone size is stated as once, few or many, or as a class when expanded; others skip it.

abundance	d_gene	len	v_gene	j_gene	CDR3aa	CDR3nt
.	TRBD1	13	TRBV29-1	TRBJ2-7	CSAEGDRGYEQYF	TGCAGCGCAGAAGGGGACAGGGGGTACGAGCAGTACTTC
many	TRBD2	15	TRBV6-6	TRBJ2-7	CASSSLGGGAYEQYF	TGTGCCAGCAGTTCCCTGGGCGGGGGGGCTTACGAGCAGTACTTC
many	.	15	TRBV6-2/TRBV6-3	TRBJ2-7	CASSYIPKSSYEQYF	TGTGCCAGCAGTTACATTCCCAAGAGCTCCTACGAGCAGTACTTC
.	.	14	TRBV3-1	TRBJ2-7	CASSARQTLREQYF	TGTGCCAGCAGCGCCCGACAGACCCTACGGGAGCAGTACTTC
many	.	14	TRBV12-5	TRBJ2-7	CASGPGALDYEQYF	TGTGCTAGTGGTCCGGGGGCGTTGGACTACGAGCAGTACTTC
.	.	14	TRBV20-1	TRBJ2-2	CSARERPNTGELFF	TGCAGTGCTAGAGAGAGACCGAACACCGGGGAGCTGTTTTTT
many	.	13	TRBV2	TRBJ2-7	CASTRTLRDLQYF	TGTGCCAGCACCAGGACTCTCCGGGACTTGCAGTACTTC
many	.	14	TRBV7-6	TRBJ1-1	CASTPRTVNTEAFF	TGTGCCAGCACCCCCAGGACGGTAAACACTGAAGCTTTCTTT
many	TRBD1	12	TRBV29-1	TRBJ2-7	CSVEDREYEQYF	TGCAGCGTTGAGGACAGGGAGTACGAGCAGTACTTC
few	.	11	TRBV11-2	TRBJ1-2	CATFNADGYTF	TGTGCCACCTTTAATGCGGATGGCTACACCTTC
.	TRBD1	12	TRBV5-1	TRBJ2-7	CASSVRGYEQYF	TGCGCCAGCAGTGTCAGGGGGTACGAGCAGTACTTC
many	.	13	TRBV5-6	TRBJ2-3	CASSLATRDTQYF	TGTGCCAGCAGCTTGGCGACTAGGGATACGCAGTATTTT
few	.	13	TRBV7-8	TRBJ1-1	CASSLNRESEAFF	TGTGCCAGCAGCTTAAATCGGGAGTCTGAAGCTTTCTTT
many	.	17	TRBV2	TRBJ1-2	CASSESLRVGGLDGYTF	TGTGCCAGCAGTGAAAGCCTTCGTGTTGGGGGGCTCGATGGCTACACCTTC
many	.	14	TRBV14	TRBJ2-7	CASSQAGRDYEQYF	TGTGCCAGCAGCCAAGCGGGACGGGACTACGAGCAGTACTTC
.	.	14	TRBV20-1	TRBJ1-3	CSARDSYSGNTIYF	TGCAGTGCTAGAGATAGCTACTCTGGAAACACCATATATTTT
few	.	14	TRBV7-2	TRBJ1-4	CASSLDRFSEKLFF	TGTGCCAGCAGCCTCGACAGGTTTTCTGAAAAACTGTTTTTT
many	.	15	TRBV7-8	TRBJ1-5	CASSVLQGPTQPQHF	TGTGCCAGCAGCGTTTTGCAAGGCCCAACTCAGCCCCAGCATTTT
few	.	13	TRBV11-3	TRBJ2-3	CASSLANYDTQYF	TGTGCCAGCAGCTTAGCCAACTACGATACGCAGTATTTT
.	.	12	TRBV10-3	TRBJ1-1	CAISDREEEAFF	TGTGCCATCAGTGACAGGGAGGAAGAAGCTTTCTTT
few	TRBD2	20	TRBV3-1	TRBJ2-2	CASSQVAGAARGGFAGELFF	TGTGCCAGCAGCCAAGTTGCGGGCGCCGCTCGCGGGGGGTTTGCCGGGGAGCTGTTTTTT
many	TRBD1	13	TRBV29-1	TRBJ2-2	CSVRTGRTGELFF	TGCAGCGTTCGGACAGGGCGGACCGGGGAGCTGTTTTTT
.	TRBD2	21	TRBV5-1	TRBJ2-2	CASSLRQTSGATNANTGELFF	TGCGCCAGCAGCTTACGTCAGACTAGCGGGGCGACGAACGCGAACACCGGGGAGCTGTTTTTT
.	TRBD2	15	TRBV19	TRBJ2-1	CATSPAGGPRNEQFF	TGTGCCACTTCCCCCGCGGGGGGGCCGAGAAATGAGCAGTTCTTC
.	.	12	TRBV5-1	TRBJ2-3	CASSSGLDTQYF	TGCGCCAGCAGCTCCGGCTTAGATACGCAGTATTTT
few	.	15	TRBV20-1	TRBJ1-2	CSASLQLKGTYGYTF	TGCAGTGCTAGCCTACAGTTAAAAGGGACCTATGGCTACACCTTC
many	.	19	TRBV5-1	TRBJ1-1	CASSLSYGTPPRVNTEAFF	TGCGCCAGCAGCTTGTCCTACGGGACACCACCCCGGGTGAACACTGAAGCTTTCTTT
many	TRBD1	14	TRBV20-1	TRBJ2-2	CSATDRGPTGELFF	TGCAGTGCTACAGACAGGGGGCCCACCGGGGAGCTGTTTTTT
few	.	13	TRBV10-1	TRBJ1-1	CASSDWGRTEAFF	TGCGCCAGCAGTGATTGGGGCCGAACTGAAGCTTTCTTT
few	.	14	TRBV4-1	TRBJ1-2	CASSQTGLSYGYTF	TGCGCCAGCAGCCAAACAGGGTTGAGCTATGGCTACACCTTC
.	.	13	TRBV30	TRBJ2-5	CAWSFVPAETQYF	TGTGCCTGGAGTTTTGTACCCGCGGAGACCCAGTACTTC
many	.	16	TRBV18	TRBJ2-7	CASSPPSGASSYEQYF	TGTGCCAGCTCACCACCGTCCGGGGCAAGTTCCTACGAGCAGTACTTC
many	.	14	TRBV20-1	TRBJ1-2	CSAPGGAERYGYTF	TGCAGTGCTCCCGGTGGGGCAGAGAGATATGGCTACACCTTC
many	TRBD2	14	TRBV5-1	TRBJ2-7	CASTTGTSLHEQYF	TGCGCCAGCACCACCGGGACTAGTCTCCACGAGCAGTACTTC
many	.	18	TRBV12-3/TRBV12-4	TRBJ2-2	CASSPHRDSESGTGELFF	TGTGCCAGCAGTCCTCACCGGGACTCCGAATCGGGCACCGGGGAGCTGTTTTTT
few	TRBD1	14	TRBV11-2	TRBJ1-1	CASSPDRVRTEAFF	TGTGCCAGCAGTCCCGACAGGGTGAGGACTGAAGCTTTCTTT
many	.	14	TRBV15	TRBJ2-3	CATSRTSPSDTQYF	TGTGCCACCAGCAGGACTAGTCCGTCAGATACGCAGTATTTT
many	.	15	TRBV7-9	TRBJ2-3	CASSLARPTTDTQYF	TGTGCCAGCAGCTTAGCGCGGCCGACCACAGATACGCAGTATTTT
few	.	14	TRBV5-1	TRBJ2-7	CASSLGTGRDEQYF	TGCGCCAGCAGCTTAGGGACGGGGCGAGACGAGCAGTACTTC
many	.	14	TRBV24-1	TRBJ2-3	CATSGGASTDTQYF	TGTGCCACCAGTGGGGGAGCTAGCACAGATACGCAGTATTTT
.	TRBD1	14	TRBV29-1	TRBJ1-1	CSVVPLAGGTEAFF	TGCAGCGTTGTCCCTCTAGCAGGGGGGACTGAAGCTTTCTTT
few	.	12	TRBV29-1	TRBJ2-2	CSVRMTPGELFF	TGCAGCGTTCGGATGACACCCGGGGAGCTGTTTTTT
.	.	18	TRBV7-6	TRBJ1-3	CDSSLALGTGFSGNTIYF	TGTGACAGCAGCTTAGCCTTGGGAACAGGCTTCTCTGGAAACACCATATATTTT
many	.	15	TRBV18	TRBJ1-5	CASSKDPTSNQPQHF	TGTGCCAGCTCAAAGGACCCAACTAGCAATCAGCCCCAGCATTTT
few	.	13	TRBV6-2/TRBV6-3	TRBJ2-7	CASSSRDPSKQYF	TGTGCCAGCAGTAGCCGGGACCCATCAAAGCAGTACTTC
few	.	15	TRBV9	TRBJ2-7	CASSVAGGRSYEQYF	TGTGCCAGCAGCGTAGCGGGGGGCCGCTCCTACGAGCAGTACTTC
many	.	13	TRBV6-1	TRBJ1-4	CASSEAHNEKLFF	TGTGCCAGCAGTGAAGCCCACAATGAAAAACTGTTTTTT
many	.	13	TRBV11-2	TRBJ1-1	CASSLDRGTEAFF	TGTGCCAGCAGCTTAGATCGGGGGACTGAAGCTTTCTTT
many	.	13	TRBV10-2	TRBJ2-1	CASSEGQYNEQFF	TGCGCCAGCAGTGAGGGCCAATACAATGAGCAGTTCTTC
many	.	12	TRBV12-5	TRBJ2-1	CASGLVNREQFF	TGTGCTAGTGGTTTGGTTAACCGTGAGCAGTTCTTC
.	.	13	TRBV2	TRBJ2-2	CASSEVPAGELFF	TGTGCCAGCAGTGAAGTGCCGGCCGGGGAGCTGTTTTTT
many	.	13	TRBV18	TRBJ2-5	CASSPTLQETQYF	TGTGCCAGCTCACCTACCCTCCAAGAGACCCAGTACTTC
few	.	13	TRBV2	TRBJ1-6	CASSESINSPLHF	TGTGCCAGCAGTGAATCGATAAATTCACCCCTCCACTTT